The sequence of this T cell receptor (beta chain) was determined in a study of cytomegalovirus exposure and HLA in healthy donors. CDR1 and CDR2 (germline): ENHRY, SYGVKD. V dropped 3 bases and J dropped 4 bases, with 9 bases sitting between them. This CDR3 contains 13 residues. PCR involved 60 Vbeta and 13 Jbeta primers. Assay used: immunoSEQ multiplex PCR; TCRdb lists only in-frame clones, some missing. This table has about 150,000 clones, approximately 79% appearing once. The chain employs TRBV10-3 and TRBJ1-2; a possible D gene is TRBD1 (6 bases). The receptor was isolated from a woman aged 30 to 39 in good health and CMV-seronegative. Sequencing was performed on PBMCs. The CDR3 bases are TGTGCCATCAGTGAACAGGGCGCCTATGGCTACACCTTC. This translates into CAISEQGAYGYTF.